This passage covers 16 T cell receptor beta chains from one sample sequenced in a study of T-cell reconstitution after alpha-beta-depleted transplantation in children (dated by TCRdb to 2016 to 2018). The method was PCR. Reads for this sample came from an Illumina HiSeq 2500. To normalize quantification of the TCRbeta repertoire, the TCR libraries were built with molecular barcoding that relied on unique molecular identifiers. TCRdb's own reprocessing of the public reads used fastp at Q25 and MiXCR and kept productive beta chains. Each entry merges the rows of one CDR3 protein and shows their most common DNA and genes. In this sample the table shows about 980,000 distinct CDR3 sequences, about 31% of which occur a single time. Of the sample, over 25% falls within the top ten clones. The label giving this sample's treatment or condition can be read as: allogeneic hematopoietic cell transplantation with graft depleted of TCRalphabeta T cells and CD19 B cells.

The sample consisted of PBMCs, mostly from graft donor cells, taken 360 days after TCRalphabeta/CD19-depleted stem cell transplant. The receptors originated from a boy less than two years old who had a stem cell transplant for SCID, so the T cells may come from the graft donor.

This clonotype was picked up a small number of times. This sequence joins TRBV5-6 and TRBJ2-5; D could derive from TRBD1 or TRBD2 (5 bases each). Between the trimmed V and J ends, which lost 4 bases and 3 bases, there was a span of 13 bases. This CDR3 is 14 amino acids long. Germline V lookup: CDR1 SGHDT, CDR2 YYEEEE. CDR3 bases: TGTGCCAGCAGCCTACTAGGGGTAGAAGAGACCCAGTACTTC. It yields the protein CASSLLGVEETQYF.

In this sample, this clonotype turned up a few times. This chain uses TRBV12-3 or TRBV12-4 with TRBJ2-2, with D unclear. The CDR3 sequence is 12 residues long. The V gene lost 7 bases and the J gene lost 6 bases, with 9 bases spanning the gap. CDR3 nucleotides: TGTGCCAGCACCCTTAGACCCGGGGAGCTGTTTTTT. Protein product: CASTLRPGELFF.

This chain joins TRBV5-1 and TRBJ1-1; no clear D gene. This CDR3 has 14 residues. The ends were cut back, 7 bases at V and 0 bases at J, with 13 bases in the middle. CDR1 is SGHRS and CDR2 is YFSETQ in the germline V gene. The CDR3, as DNA: TGCGCCAGCCGAGCTCAGGAACTGAACACTGAAGCTTTCTTT. This sequence encodes CASRAQELNTEAFF.

This clonotype was observed a single time. This chain connects TRBV7-2 to TRBJ2-3, with 11 positions matching TRBD2. The CDR3 runs to 16 residues. V shed 4 bases, J shed 4 bases, and the junction held 7 bases outside the gene matches. Germline CDR1 SGHTA, CDR2 FQGNSA. The DNA for the CDR3 is TGTGCCAGCAGCTCTTTATTAGCGGGGGGGGCAGATACGCAGTATTTT. Residues: CASSSLLAGGADTQYF.

This clonotype appeared a single time. The V gene is TRBV5-1, the J gene TRBJ2-1; perhaps TRBD1 as D (6 bases). V was cut by 0 bases and J by 4 bases, with 14 bases left in between. CDR1 is SGHRS and CDR2 is YFSETQ in the germline V gene. The CDR3 runs to 16 residues. In nucleotides, the CDR3 is TGCGCCAGCAGCTTGGTTTTGGACAGTGGGTACAATGAGCAGTTCTTC. It specifies CASSLVLDSGYNEQFF.

J is TRBJ2-7 and V is TRBV18; no firm D call. V was pared by 2 bases and J by 2 bases, with 10 bases between. CDR1 and CDR2 (germline): KGHSH, LQKENI. The CDR3 is 14 residues long. The CDR3 DNA reads TGTGCCAGCTCACCAATACCGGAAGCCTACGAGCAGTACTTC. It encodes CASSPIPEAYEQYF.

The genes are TRBV20-1 and TRBJ2-5; 10 bases align to TRBD1. V was clipped by 6 bases and J by 0 bases; unmatched bases: 4. Germline CDR1 reads DFQATT; CDR2 reads SNEGSKA (reference sequence). The CDR3 runs 14 residues. For the CDR3, the DNA is TGCAGTGCGCGGGACAGGGGAGACCAAGAGACCCAGTACTTC. It specifies CSARDRGDQETQYF.

There are a few counts of this clonotype. The genes are TRBV2 and TRBJ2-3, with TRBD2 as a possible D gene (5 bases). The V and J ends lost 8 bases and 2 bases respectively, with 14 bases between them. The germline V gene encodes CDR1 SNHLY and CDR2 FYNNEI. The CDR3 is made up of 14 amino acids. Written as DNA, the CDR3 is TGTGCCAGCGAGGCTAGCCCCATCACAGATACGCAGTATTTT. This gives the protein CASEASPITDTQYF. The full variable domain, completed using reference TRBV2 and TRBJ2-3, is EPEVTQTPSHQVTQMGQEVILRCVPISNHLYFYWYRQILGQKVEFLVSFYNNEISEKSEIFDDQFSVERPDGSNFTLKIRSTKLEDSAMYFCASEASPITDTQYFGPGTRLTVL.

The CDR3 reads CASSWGLAGSEQFF. CDR3 bases: TGTGCCAGCAGCTGGGGACTAGCGGGGAGTGAGCAGTTCTTC. The V and J genes are TRBV7-2 and TRBJ2-1; TRBD2 matches 13 bases. The length of the CDR3 is 14 residues. V shed 4 bases and J 9 bases; nucleotides not matched to a gene: 3. Germline lookup yields CDR1 SGHTA and CDR2 FQGNSA.

This clonotype has more than one count but fewer than ten. This sequence joins TRBV5-1 and TRBJ1-2, with TRBD1 matching over 10 bases. This CDR3 has 17 amino acids. Germline CDR1 is SGHRS and CDR2 is YFSETQ. The V and J ends lost 0 bases and 2 bases, in that order; junction bases with no gene match: 7. The CDR3 protein is CASSLDKGTGVNYGYTF. The CDR3 nucleotides read TGCGCCAGCAGCTTGGATAAGGGGACAGGGGTAAACTATGGCTACACCTTC.

The chain has TRBV12-3 or TRBV12-4 and TRBJ2-5, with TRBD2 as a possible D gene (5 bases). The CDR3 is 14 residues long. The ends were cut back, 4 bases at V and 4 bases at J, with 13 bases in the middle. CDR3 sequence (DNA): TGTGCCAGCAGTTCTCGGGGTTTCGGAGAGACCCAGTACTTC. Its translation: CASSSRGFGETQYF.

This sequence joins TRBV20-1 and TRBJ2-4; D call uncertain. CDR3 size: 13 residues. Germline V lookup: CDR1 DFQATT, CDR2 SNEGSKA (reference sequence). The germline V and J ends were trimmed by 6 bases and 0 bases, with 9 bases remaining between them. CDR3 region: CSAYGAAKNIQYF. The CDR3 region has the DNA TGCAGTGCGTACGGAGCAGCCAAAAACATTCAGTACTTC.

As regards this clonotype: The conserved closing phenylalanine or tryptophan is absent in this CDR3, likely reflecting a read error. The chain joins TRBV28 to TRBJ2-7; tentative D call: TRBD1 (5 bases). The V gene's germline CDR1 is MDHEN and CDR2 SYDVKM. The CDR3 contains 12 residues. The germline V and J ends were trimmed by 8 bases and 7 bases, with 15 bases remaining between them. DNA for the CDR3: TGTGCCAGCGGGCAGGGTATGGGGGAGCAGTACTAC. Residues: CASGQGMGEQYY.

This clonotype was recorded a few times. The chain links TRBV12-3 or TRBV12-4 to TRBJ1-3; D gene unclear. CDR3 length: 14 residues. Trimming took off 6 bases at V and 3 bases at J, with 12 bases between the two ends. The CDR3 here is CASRFGRSGNTIYF. The DNA of the CDR3 is TGTGCCAGCAGATTTGGGCGGAGTGGAAACACCATATATTTT.

The chain has TRBV4-1 and TRBJ2-1; no clear D gene. V lost 1 base and J lost 0, with 16 bases in between. This CDR3 has 18 amino acids. Germline V CDR1 and CDR2: MGHRA, YSYEKL. The CDR3 here is CASSQVLPGPGSYNEQFF. The CDR3 DNA follows: TGCGCCAGCAGCCAAGTCCTTCCAGGCCCGGGCTCCTACAATGAGCAGTTCTTC.

The chain carries TRBV3-1 and TRBJ1-2, with D tentatively TRBD1 (5 bases). V was cut by 0 bases and J by 14 bases, with 16 bases left in between. Germline lookup yields CDR1 LGHDT and CDR2 YNNKEL (reference sequence). This CDR3 region has 13 residues. The CDR3, as DNA: TGTGCCAGCAGCCAAGAGGGGCAGGTCCCGGAGACCTTC. This encodes CASSQEGQVPETF. The variable domain in full, completed from reference TRBV3-1 and TRBJ1-2, reads DTAVSQTPKYLVTQMGNDKSIKCEQNLGHDTMYWYKQDSKKFLKIMFSYNNKELIINETVPNRFSPKSPDKAHLNLHINSLELGDSAVYFCASSQEGQVPETFGSGTRLTVV.